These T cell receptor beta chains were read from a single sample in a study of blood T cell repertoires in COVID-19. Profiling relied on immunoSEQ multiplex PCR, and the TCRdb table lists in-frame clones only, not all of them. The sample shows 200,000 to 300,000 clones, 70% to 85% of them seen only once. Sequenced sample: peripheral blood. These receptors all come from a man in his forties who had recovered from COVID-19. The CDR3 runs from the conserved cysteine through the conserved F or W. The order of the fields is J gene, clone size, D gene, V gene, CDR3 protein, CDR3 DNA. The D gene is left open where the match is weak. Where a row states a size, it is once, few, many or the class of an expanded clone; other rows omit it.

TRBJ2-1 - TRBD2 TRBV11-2 CASSLGTSGEQFF TGTGCCAGCAGCTTAGGGACTAGCGGGGAGCAGTTCTTC
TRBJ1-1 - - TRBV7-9 CASSGEGGTEAFF TGTGCCAGCAGCGGGGAGGGGGGCACTGAAGCTTTCTTT
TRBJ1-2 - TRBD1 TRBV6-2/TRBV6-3 CASSWTGSYGYTF TGTGCCAGCAGTTGGACAGGGTCCTATGGCTACACCTTC
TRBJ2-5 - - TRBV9 CASSRDRRTGGETQYF TGTGCCAGCAGCAGAGACAGGCGAACTGGAGGAGAGACCCAGTACTTC
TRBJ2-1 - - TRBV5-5 CASSLEPRGAPNEQFF TGTGCCAGCAGCTTGGAGCCTCGGGGGGCTCCTAATGAGCAGTTCTTC
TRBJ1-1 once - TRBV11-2 CASSFRAVGSTEAFF TGTGCCAGCAGCTTCCGGGCCGTGGGGAGTACTGAAGCTTTCTTT
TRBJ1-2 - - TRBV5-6 CASSFSSGAVETIYGYTF TGTGCCAGCAGCTTTTCTTCAGGGGCGGTTGAAACCATCTATGGCTACACCTTC
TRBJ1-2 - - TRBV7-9 CASSLGRDYGYTF TGTGCCAGCAGCTTAGGGCGGGACTATGGCTACACCTTC
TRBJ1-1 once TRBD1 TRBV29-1 CSVPTVTGAQNTEAFF TGCAGCGTACCAACGGTGACAGGGGCCCAGAACACTGAAGCTTTCTTT
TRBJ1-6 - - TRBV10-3 CAISDLEQGLDSPLHF TGTGCCATCAGTGACTTGGAGCAGGGGCTCGATTCACCCCTCCACTTT
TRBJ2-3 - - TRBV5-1 CASSLGADTQYF TGCGCCAGCAGCTTGGGAGCAGATACGCAGTATTTT
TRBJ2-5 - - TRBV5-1 CASSGASGQQETQYF TGCGCCAGCAGCGGGGCGAGTGGACAGCAAGAGACCCAGTACTTC
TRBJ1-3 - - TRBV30 CAWSARSRRNTIYF TGTGCCTGGAGTGCGAGGTCACGAAGAAACACCATATATTTT
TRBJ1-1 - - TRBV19 CASSVTGIMNTEAFF TGTGCCAGTAGTGTCACAGGCATAATGAACACTGAAGCTTTCTTT
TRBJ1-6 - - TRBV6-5 CASSSSGKNSPLHF TGTGCCAGCAGCTCTTCAGGGAAGAATTCACCCCTCCACTTT
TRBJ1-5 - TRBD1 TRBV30 CAWSPRDRGIQPQHF TGTGCCTGGAGTCCGCGGGACAGGGGGATTCAGCCCCAGCATTTT
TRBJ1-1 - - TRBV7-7 CASSLVPQGEAFF TGTGCTAGCAGCTTAGTTCCTCAGGGTGAAGCTTTCTTT
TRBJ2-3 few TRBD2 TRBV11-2 CASSSGLAGGVLGTDTQYF TGTGCCAGCAGCTCAGGACTAGCGGGAGGAGTACTGGGCACAGATACGCAGTATTTT
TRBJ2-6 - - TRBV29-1 CSVGTGANVLTF TGCAGCGTTGGTACTGGGGCCAACGTCCTGACTTTC
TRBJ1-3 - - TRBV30 CAWSRDSDSGNTIYF TGTGCCTGGAGCCGAGACTCCGACTCTGGAAACACCATATATTTT
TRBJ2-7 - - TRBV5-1 CASSLLSRSEQYF TGCGCCAGCAGCTTGCTCAGTCGGAGCGAGCAGTACTTC
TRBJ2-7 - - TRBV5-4 CASSLTRGGEQYF TGTGCCAGCAGCTTAACTAGGGGGGGCGAGCAGTACTTC
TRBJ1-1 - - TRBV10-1 CASSPQQGTEAFF TGCGCCAGCAGTCCTCAACAGGGTACTGAAGCTTTCTTT
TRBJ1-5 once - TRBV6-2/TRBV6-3 CASSYSIGRLRGIVQHF TGTGCCAGCAGTTACTCGATCGGCAGGCTCAGGGGTATAGTCCAGCATTTT
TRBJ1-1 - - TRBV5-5 CASSLSLFRVNTEAFF TGTGCCAGCAGCTTGAGTTTGTTCAGGGTGAACACTGAAGCTTTCTTT
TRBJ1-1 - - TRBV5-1 CASSLVGEGEAFF TGCGCCAGCAGCTTGGTAGGGGAGGGGGAAGCTTTCTTT
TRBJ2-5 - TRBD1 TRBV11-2 CASSLGGTGGSIQYF TGTGCCAGCAGCTTAGGGGGGACAGGGGGCTCGATACAGTACTTC
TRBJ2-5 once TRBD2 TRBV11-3 CASSLDGTSKETQYF TGTGCCAGCAGCTTAGATGGGACTAGTAAAGAGACCCAGTACTTC
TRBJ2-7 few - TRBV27 CASSLAGTLILGEQYF TGTGCCAGCAGTTTAGCAGGGACACTTATACTCGGCGAGCAGTACTTC
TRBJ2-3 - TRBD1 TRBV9 CASSMGTDRTSTDTQYF TGTGCCAGCAGCATGGGAACGGACAGGACTAGCACAGATACGCAGTATTTT
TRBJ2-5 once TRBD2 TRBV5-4 CASSGGDRQETQYF TGTGCCAGCAGCGGGGGGGACCGCCAAGAGACCCAGTACTTC
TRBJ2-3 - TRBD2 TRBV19 CASSILAGALDTQYF TGTGCCAGTAGTATTCTAGCGGGGGCCTTAGATACGCAGTATTTT
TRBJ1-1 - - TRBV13 CANKGALNTEAFF TGTGCCAACAAAGGGGCTTTGAACACTGAAGCTTTCTTT
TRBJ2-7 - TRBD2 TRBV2 CASSETSGSYEQYF TGTGCCAGCAGTGAGACTAGCGGGAGCTACGAGCAGTACTTC
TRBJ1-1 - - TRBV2 CASRSTSGRTEAFF TGTGCCAGCAGGAGCACGTCAGGGAGGACTGAAGCTTTCTTT
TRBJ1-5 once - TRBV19 CASSTGGASRIMAQHF TGTGCCAGTAGTACCGGGGGGGCCTCTCGAATCATGGCCCAGCATTTT
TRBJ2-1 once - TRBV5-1 CASSLEPSYNEQFF TGCGCCAGCAGCTTGGAGCCTAGCTACAATGAGCAGTTCTTC
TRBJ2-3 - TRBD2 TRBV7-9 CASSLDRLAGATDTQYF TGTGCCAGCAGCTTAGACCGACTAGCGGGGGCCACAGATACGCAGTATTTT
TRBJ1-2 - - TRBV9 CASSVALSGFGYGYTF TGTGCCAGCAGCGTAGCTTTATCGGGTTTCGGATATGGCTACACCTTC
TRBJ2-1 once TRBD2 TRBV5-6 CASSLSSGRGKGNEQFF TGTGCCAGCAGCTTGTCGAGCGGGAGGGGGAAAGGTAATGAGCAGTTCTTC
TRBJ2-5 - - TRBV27 CASSPLGGGIETQYF TGTGCCAGCAGTCCCCTAGGGGGGGGGATCGAGACCCAGTACTTC
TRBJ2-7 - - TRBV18 CASSQSRSYEQYF TGTGCCAGCTCACAGTCTAGATCCTACGAGCAGTACTTC
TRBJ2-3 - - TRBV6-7 CASSYPDSAKDTQYF TGTGCCAGCAGTTACCCGGACTCCGCGAAAGATACGCAGTATTTT
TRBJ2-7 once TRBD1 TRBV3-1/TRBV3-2 CASSQKTGRPYEQYF TGTGCCAGCAGCCAAAAGACAGGGCGGCCCTACGAGCAGTACTTC
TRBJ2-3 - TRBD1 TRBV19 CATRQGASDTQYF TGTGCCACCAGACAGGGGGCAAGCGATACGCAGTATTTT
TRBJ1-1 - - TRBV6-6 CASSSMMSTEAFF TGTGCCAGCAGTTCGATGATGAGCACTGAAGCTTTCTTT
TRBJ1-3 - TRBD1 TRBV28 CASSLRDRGRRPGNTIYF TGTGCCAGCAGTTTAAGGGACAGGGGGCGCCGACCTGGAAACACCATATATTTT
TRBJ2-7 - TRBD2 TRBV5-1 CASRWDYAFPQYF TGCGCCAGCCGTTGGGACTACGCCTTCCCGCAGTACTTC
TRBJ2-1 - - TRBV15 CATSRAGAYENEQFF TGTGCCACCAGCAGGGCTGGGGCTTATGAGAATGAGCAGTTCTTC
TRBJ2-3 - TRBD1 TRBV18 CASSPDRTEQYF TGTGCCAGCTCACCGGACAGGACGGAGCAGTATTTT
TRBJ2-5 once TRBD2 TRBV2 CASSAAGVGQETQYF TGTGCCAGCAGTGCGGCGGGGGTGGGCCAAGAGACCCAGTACTTC
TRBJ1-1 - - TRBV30 CAWIPGDTEAFF TGTGCCTGGATCCCGGGAGACACTGAAGCTTTCTTT
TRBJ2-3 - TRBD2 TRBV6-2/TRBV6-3 CASSTIAGGTDTQYF TGTGCCAGCAGTACAATAGCGGGGGGCACAGATACGCAGTATTTT
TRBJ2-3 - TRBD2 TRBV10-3 CAIGSGADTQYF TGTGCCATCGGAAGCGGGGCAGATACGCAGTATTTT
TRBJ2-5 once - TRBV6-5 CASSYSSAGYETQYF TGTGCCAGCAGTTACTCCAGCGCGGGGTACGAGACCCAGTACTTC
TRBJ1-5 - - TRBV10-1 CASSVSEGGNQPQHF TGCGCCAGCAGTGTGAGCGAGGGGGGCAATCAGCCCCAGCATTTT